These T cell receptor beta chains were read from a single sample in a study of cytomegalovirus exposure and HLA in healthy donors. Clones were read by immunoSEQ multiplex PCR, and TCRdb kept only the in-frame ones, dropping some. Of approximately 73,000 clones listed, roughly 63% were seen once; the top ten hold 5.7%. Sequenced sample: PBMCs. The receptors come from a man aged 30 to 39 in good health and CMV-seropositive. The CDR3 runs from the conserved cysteine through the conserved F or W. Fields, in order: clone size, D gene, J gene, V gene, CDR3 protein, CDR3 DNA. The D gene is left open where the match is weak. Clone size appears in some rows only: once, few, many, or a class for an expanded clone.

size: NA
D: NA
J: TRBJ2-1
V: TRBV18
CDR3: CASSSTGLTMGYNEQFF
DNA: TGTGCCAGCTCAAGTACGGGACTCACTATGGGGTACAATGAGCAGTTCTTC

size: NA
D: NA
J: TRBJ1-6
V: TRBV2
CDR3: CATRQDSPLHF
DNA: TGTGCCACCAGACAGGACTCACCCCTCCACTTT

size: NA
D: NA
J: TRBJ2-3
V: TRBV21-1
CDR3: CASSEGLAYTDTQYF
DNA: TGTGCCAGCAGCGAGGGACTAGCCTACACAGATACGCAGTATTTT

size: NA
D: TRBD1
J: TRBJ2-7
V: TRBV23-1
CDR3: CASRDRKAYEQYF
DNA: TGCGCCAGCAGGGACAGGAAAGCCTACGAGCAGTACTTC

size: once
D: TRBD1
J: TRBJ2-3
V: TRBV5-1
CDR3: CASSNRGSTSDTQYF
DNA: TGCGCCAGCAGCAACAGGGGATCGACTTCGGATACGCAGTATTTT

size: NA
D: NA
J: TRBJ2-7
V: TRBV29-1
CDR3: CSVGALTAYEQYF
DNA: TGCAGCGTTGGGGCGTTAACTGCCTACGAGCAGTACTTC

size: NA
D: TRBD1
J: TRBJ2-4
V: TRBV19
CDR3: CASTRQGENIQYF
DNA: TGTGCCAGTACCCGACAGGGGGAAAACATTCAGTACTTC

size: NA
D: NA
J: TRBJ1-1
V: TRBV16
CDR3: CASGQGRQNTEAFF
DNA: TGTGCCAGCGGCCAGGGGAGACAGAACACTGAAGCTTTCTTT

size: few
D: NA
J: TRBJ1-2
V: TRBV4-1
CDR3: CASSQDERAYGYTF
DNA: TGCGCCAGCAGCCAAGATGAGAGGGCCTATGGCTACACCTTC

size: NA
D: TRBD2
J: TRBJ2-7
V: TRBV19
CDR3: CASSSGRENYEQYF
DNA: TGTGCCAGTTCCAGCGGGAGGGAAAACTACGAGCAGTACTTC

size: medium-sized
D: TRBD1
J: TRBJ1-2
V: TRBV7-3
CDR3: CASSLSPGQFPPNYGYTF
DNA: TGTGCCAGCAGCTTAAGCCCGGGACAGTTCCCTCCTAACTATGGCTACACCTTC

size: few
D: NA
J: TRBJ2-5
V: TRBV5-1
CDR3: CASSPSGQETQYF
DNA: TGCGCCAGCAGCCCCTCAGGTCAAGAGACCCAGTACTTC